This TCR beta chain was sequenced in a study of neurological immune-mediated disorders. The study's findings and limits: No sharing of CDR3 amino acid sequences was observed among expanded clones across subjects, suggesting private repertoires in all groups.

The method for making cDNA was 5'RACE, and it used 10-nucleotide random UMIs. TCRdb reanalysed the 5' RACE reads using MiXCR and keeps one entry per CDR3 protein. The repertoire holds some 41,000 distinct CDR3 sequences, roughly 2.5% seen once, with less than 15% in the top ten. This clonotype occurred many times. Its matching antigen is unknown. In germline, CDR1 is MDHEN, CDR2 SYDVKM. J gave up 6 bases and V 6 bases, and 17 bases lay outside the gene matches. This CDR3 comprises 17 residues. The receptor was isolated from a man between 25 and 39 years old with multiple sclerosis. Sequencing used PBMCs. This sequence joins TRBV28 and TRBJ1-2, with 9 bases fitting TRBD1. Here the CDR3 reads CASSPPGQGTGLNGYTF. The CDR3 DNA follows: TGTGCCAGCAGCCCACCGGGACAGGGTACAGGGCTTAATGGCTACACCTTC.